This T cell receptor (beta chain) was found in a study of T cell responses to AZD1222 COVID-19 vaccine (dated by TCRdb to about 2021). Looking at the study overall: AZD1222 recipients with second doses at about 4 weeks or about 12 weeks were pooled, because spike-specific TCR depth and breadth did not differ between schedules. A total of 240 or so trial participants underwent TCR sequencing, of whom approximately 200 had received two doses of AZD1222 and some 25 had received two doses of the MenACWY control vaccine. Trial participants were enrolled into age subgroups of 18-55, 56-69 and 70-plus years, which contained around 150, 28 and 57 TCR-sequenced participants, respectively.

Sample time point, as interpreted from the label and publication: baseline before first vaccination. Vaccinee samples were obtained from the UK trials COV001 and COV002, which included a single-blind randomized controlled phase 2/3 trial of AZD1222 (ChAdOx1 nCoV-19) in healthy adults. Trial participant PBMC samples were collected at day 0 and day 28 after the second dose for TCRbeta chain sequencing. What the research found in general, with its limitations: Participants were mostly white British, with more females than males. The authors suggested clonal diversity may have been underestimated. Reportedly, close to half of the unique spike-specific TCRs recognized epitopes lying outside the regions that are mutated in the B.1.351 and B.1.1.7 variants. Vaccine-associated CD4 TCRs spanned the whole spike protein, with dominant responses in regions 160-218 and 743-854. A significant rise in spike-specific TCR breadth and depth was observed after two AZD1222 doses relative to day 0 and relative to MenACWY recipients. Because no day 14 peak-response samples were available, repertoires were characterized only after the peak T cell response. In the small 56-69-year group, the increase in depth fell short of significance, most likely because of low power. Conclusions about previously exposed vaccinees were limited because only six AZD1222 recipients were SARS-CoV-2 seropositive at baseline.

The CDR1 and CDR2 encoded by the germline V gene are LGHNA and YSLEER. The CDR3 goes from the cysteine to the phenylalanine over 15 residues. The sequence is cut down to CDR3 DNA, 45 bases in frame from base 1. Trimming removed 0 bases from V and 6 bases from J; the gene matches leave 3 bases unexplained. The CDR3 regions of human TCRbeta chains were subjected to immunosequencing. Per the original workflow: Repertoire TCRs were checked for matches against a reference library of SARS-CoV-2-specific TCRs that had been generated using the MIRA antigen-specificity platform. Breadth meant the fraction of unique TCRs that were SARS-CoV-2-associated, whereas depth meant the fraction of total T cells that were SARS-CoV-2-associated. Using the MIRA data, each spike-specific TCR was assigned both to the spike region to which the TCR was reactive and to a CD4 or CD8 class. Log10-transformed breadth and depth values were compared by one-way ANOVA with Sidak's multiple comparisons tests. TCRdb's version of the immuneACCESS table is confined to in-frame rearrangements and falls short of the full clone set. An unresolved V gene accounts for under half of the shortfall where checked; the remainder is of unknown origin. That table furnishes V, J and clone size, whereas the DNA furnished D and trimming. The sample records approximately 74,000 clones, about 84% of which are singletons. The ten biggest clones cover about 3% of the sample.

Remarks on this clone: The antigen it recognizes is unknown. Per-base qualities were not stored, and no clone one base away is much larger.

The sequence links TRBV4-3 to TRBJ2-7; TRBD2 agrees with 12 junctional bases. Specimen: peripheral blood, collected on day 0 of AZD1222 vaccination. This receptor was obtained from an adult in good health. The CDR3 region has the sequence CASSQDASGRVEQYF. The sequenced DNA is TGCGCCAGCAGCCAAGACGCTAGCGGGAGGGTCGAGCAGTACTTC.